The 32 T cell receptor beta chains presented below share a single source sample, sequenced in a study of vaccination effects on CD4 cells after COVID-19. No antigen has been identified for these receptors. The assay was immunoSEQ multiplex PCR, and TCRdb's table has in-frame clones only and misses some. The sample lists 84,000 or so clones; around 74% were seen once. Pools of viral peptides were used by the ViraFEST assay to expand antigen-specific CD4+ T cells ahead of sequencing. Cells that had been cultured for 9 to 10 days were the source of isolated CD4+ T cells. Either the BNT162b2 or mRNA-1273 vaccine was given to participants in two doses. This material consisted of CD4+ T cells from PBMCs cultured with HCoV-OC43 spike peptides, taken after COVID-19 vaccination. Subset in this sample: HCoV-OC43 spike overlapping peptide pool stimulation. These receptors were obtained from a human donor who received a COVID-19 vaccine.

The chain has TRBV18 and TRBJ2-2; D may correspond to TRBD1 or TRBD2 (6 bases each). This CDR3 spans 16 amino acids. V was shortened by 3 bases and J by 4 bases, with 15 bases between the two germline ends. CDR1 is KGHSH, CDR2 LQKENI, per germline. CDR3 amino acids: CASSPRTGATTGELFF. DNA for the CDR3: TGTGCCAGCTCACCGAGAACGGGGGCTACCACCGGGGAGCTGTTTTTT.

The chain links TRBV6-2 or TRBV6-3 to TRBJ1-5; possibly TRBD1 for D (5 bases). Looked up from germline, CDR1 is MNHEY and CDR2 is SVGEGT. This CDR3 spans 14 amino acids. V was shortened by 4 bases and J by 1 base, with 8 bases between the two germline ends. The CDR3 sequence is CASSSGFSNQPQHF. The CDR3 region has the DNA TGTGCCAGCAGTTCAGGGTTCAGCAATCAGCCCCAGCATTTT.

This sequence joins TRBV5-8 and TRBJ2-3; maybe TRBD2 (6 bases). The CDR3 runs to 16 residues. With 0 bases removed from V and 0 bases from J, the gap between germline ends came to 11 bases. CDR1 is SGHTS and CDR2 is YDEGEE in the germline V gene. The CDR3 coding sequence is TGTGCCAGCAGCTTGGAGGGACTCACAAGCACAGATACGCAGTATTTT. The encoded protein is CASSLEGLTSTDTQYF.

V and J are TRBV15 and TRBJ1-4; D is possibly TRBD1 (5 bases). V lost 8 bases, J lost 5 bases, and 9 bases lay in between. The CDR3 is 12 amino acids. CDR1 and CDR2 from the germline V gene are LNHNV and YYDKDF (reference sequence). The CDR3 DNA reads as TGTGCCACCGGGGGGGTGAATGAAAAACTGTTTTTT. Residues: CATGGVNEKLFF.

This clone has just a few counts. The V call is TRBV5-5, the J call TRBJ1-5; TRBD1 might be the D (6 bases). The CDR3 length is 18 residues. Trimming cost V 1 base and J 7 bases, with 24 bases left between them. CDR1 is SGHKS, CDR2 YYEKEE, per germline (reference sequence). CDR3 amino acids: CASSLFTTLQGGEQPQHF. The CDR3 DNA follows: TGTGCCAGCAGCTTGTTCACTACCCTACAGGGAGGAGAGCAGCCCCAGCATTTT. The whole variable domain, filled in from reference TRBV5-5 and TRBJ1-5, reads DAGVTQSPTHLIKTRGQQVTLRCSPISGHKSVSWYQQVLGQGPQFIFQYYEKEERGRGNFPDRFSARQFPNYSSELNVNALLLGDSALYLCASSLFTTLQGGEQPQHFGDGTRLSIL.

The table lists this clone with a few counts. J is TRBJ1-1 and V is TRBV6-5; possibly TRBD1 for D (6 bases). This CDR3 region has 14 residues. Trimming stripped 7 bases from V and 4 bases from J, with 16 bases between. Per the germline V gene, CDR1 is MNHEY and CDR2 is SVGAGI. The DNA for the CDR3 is TGTGCCAGCAAAGCCGAGGGGGTAGGCACTGAAGCTTTCTTT. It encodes CASKAEGVGTEAFF.

The CDR3 nucleotides read TGTGCCAGCAGCTCTCAGACAGCAACTGGGACCCAGTACTTC. It encodes CASSSQTATGTQYF. This chain connects TRBV7-2 to TRBJ2-5, with D possibly being TRBD1 (5 bases). This CDR3 has 14 amino acids. CDR1 and CDR2 (germline): SGHTA, FQGNSA. V was shortened by 4 bases and J by 7 bases, with 16 bases between the two germline ends.

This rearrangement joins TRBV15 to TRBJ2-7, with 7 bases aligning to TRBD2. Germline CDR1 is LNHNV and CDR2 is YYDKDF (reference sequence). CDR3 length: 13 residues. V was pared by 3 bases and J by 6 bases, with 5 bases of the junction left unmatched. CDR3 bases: TGTGCCACCAGCAGTATCAGGGAGGGCGAGCAGTACGTC. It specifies CATSSIREGEQYV.

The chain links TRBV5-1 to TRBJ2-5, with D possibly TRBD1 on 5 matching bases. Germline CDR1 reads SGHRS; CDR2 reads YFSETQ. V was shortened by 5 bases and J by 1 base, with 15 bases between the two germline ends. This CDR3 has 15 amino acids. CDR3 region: CASSPISGSQETQYF. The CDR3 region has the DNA TGCGCCAGCAGTCCAATCTCAGGGTCCCAAGAGACCCAGTACTTC.

The CDR3 coding sequence is TGTGCCAGCAGCCAAGATCAAGGACTGCAATACAATGAGCAGTTCTTC. It yields the protein CASSQDQGLQYNEQFF. The rearrangement uses TRBV3-1 (or the pseudogene TRBV3-2) and TRBJ2-1; weak D call: TRBD2 (5 bases). The V gene lost 0 bases and the J gene lost 4 bases, with 13 bases spanning the gap. Germline V gene lookup returns CDR1 LGHDT and CDR2 YNNKEL (reference sequence). This CDR3 contains 16 residues.

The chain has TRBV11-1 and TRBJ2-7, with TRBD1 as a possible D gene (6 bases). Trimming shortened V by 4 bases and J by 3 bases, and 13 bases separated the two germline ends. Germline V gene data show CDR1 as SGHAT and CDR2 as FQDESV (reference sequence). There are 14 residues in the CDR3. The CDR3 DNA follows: TGTGCCAGCAGCTACACCGGGACAATCTACGAGCAGTACGTC. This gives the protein CASSYTGTIYEQYV.

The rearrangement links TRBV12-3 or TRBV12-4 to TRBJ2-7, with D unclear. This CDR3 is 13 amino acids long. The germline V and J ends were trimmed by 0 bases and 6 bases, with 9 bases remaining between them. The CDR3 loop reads CASSLALWGEQYV. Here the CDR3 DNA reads TGTGCCAGCAGTTTAGCGCTCTGGGGCGAGCAGTACGTC.

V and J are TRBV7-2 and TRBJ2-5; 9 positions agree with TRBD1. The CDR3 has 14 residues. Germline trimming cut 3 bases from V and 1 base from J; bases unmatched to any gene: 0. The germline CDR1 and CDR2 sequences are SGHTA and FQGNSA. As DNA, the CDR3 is TGTGCCAGCAGCTTGGACAGGGGCCAAGAGACCCAGTACTTC. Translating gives CASSLDRGQETQYF.

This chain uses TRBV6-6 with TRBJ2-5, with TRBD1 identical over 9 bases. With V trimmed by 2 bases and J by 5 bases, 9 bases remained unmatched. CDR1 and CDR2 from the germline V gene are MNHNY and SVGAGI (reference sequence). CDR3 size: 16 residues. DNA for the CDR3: TGTGCCAGCAGTTACCTAGGGACAGGGCGGTTGGAGACCCAGTACTTC. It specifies CASSYLGTGRLETQYF.

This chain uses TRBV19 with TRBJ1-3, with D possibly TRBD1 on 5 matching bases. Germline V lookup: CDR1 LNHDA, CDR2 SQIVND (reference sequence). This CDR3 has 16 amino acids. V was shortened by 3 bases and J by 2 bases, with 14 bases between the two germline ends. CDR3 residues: CASSIGEGLPGNTIYF. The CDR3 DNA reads TGTGCCAGTAGTATTGGTGAGGGGTTACCTGGAAACACCATATATTTT.

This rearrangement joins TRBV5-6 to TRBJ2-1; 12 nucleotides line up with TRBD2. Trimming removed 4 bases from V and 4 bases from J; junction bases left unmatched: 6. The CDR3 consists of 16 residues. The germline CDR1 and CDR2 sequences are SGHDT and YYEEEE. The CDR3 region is CASSVTSGGPYNEQFF. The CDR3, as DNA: TGTGCCAGCAGCGTTACTAGCGGGGGGCCATACAATGAGCAGTTCTTC.

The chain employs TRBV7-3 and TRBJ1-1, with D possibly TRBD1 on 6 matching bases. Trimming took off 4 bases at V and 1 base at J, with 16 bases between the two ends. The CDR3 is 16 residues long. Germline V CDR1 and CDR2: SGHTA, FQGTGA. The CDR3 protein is CASSSPSGAGNTEAFF. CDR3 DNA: TGTGCCAGCAGCTCACCCTCAGGGGCTGGGAACACTGAAGCTTTCTTT.

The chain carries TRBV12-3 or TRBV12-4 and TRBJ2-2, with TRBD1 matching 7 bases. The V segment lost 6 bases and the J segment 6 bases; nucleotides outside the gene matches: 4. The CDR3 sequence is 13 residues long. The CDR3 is CASRQGWAGELFF. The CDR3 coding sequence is TGTGCCAGCAGACAGGGGTGGGCCGGGGAGCTGTTTTTT.

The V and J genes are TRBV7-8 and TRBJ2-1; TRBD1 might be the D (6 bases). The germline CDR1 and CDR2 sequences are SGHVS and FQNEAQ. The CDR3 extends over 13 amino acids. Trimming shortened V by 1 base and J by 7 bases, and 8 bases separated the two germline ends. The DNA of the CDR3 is TGTGCCAGCAGCTTAGACAGGGCTAATGAGCAGTTCTTC. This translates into CASSLDRANEQFF.

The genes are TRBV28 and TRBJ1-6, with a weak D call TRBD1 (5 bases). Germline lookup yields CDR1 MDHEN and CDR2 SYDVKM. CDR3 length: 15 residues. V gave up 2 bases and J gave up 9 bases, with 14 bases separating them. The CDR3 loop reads CASSLQGIVGSPLHF. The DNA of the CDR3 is TGTGCCAGCAGTTTACAGGGTATTGTAGGTTCACCCCTCCACTTT.

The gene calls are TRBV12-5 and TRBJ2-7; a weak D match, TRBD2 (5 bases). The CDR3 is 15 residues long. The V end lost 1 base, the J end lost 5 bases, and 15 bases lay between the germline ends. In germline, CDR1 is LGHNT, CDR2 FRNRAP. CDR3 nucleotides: TGTGCTAGTGGTTTGGAGCCTTGGGAGAGGGACGAGCAGTACGTC. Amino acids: CASGLEPWERDEQYV.

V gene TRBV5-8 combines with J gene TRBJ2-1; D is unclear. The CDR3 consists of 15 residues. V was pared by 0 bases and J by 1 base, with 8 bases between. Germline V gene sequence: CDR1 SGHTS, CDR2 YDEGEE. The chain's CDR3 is CASSLGETSYNEQFF. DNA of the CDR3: TGTGCCAGCAGCTTGGGGGAAACGTCCTACAATGAGCAGTTCTTC.

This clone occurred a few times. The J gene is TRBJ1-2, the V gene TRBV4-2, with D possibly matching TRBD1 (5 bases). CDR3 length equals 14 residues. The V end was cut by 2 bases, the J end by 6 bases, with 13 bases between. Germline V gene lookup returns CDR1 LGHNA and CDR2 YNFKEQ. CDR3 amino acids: CASSQTGGVDGYTF. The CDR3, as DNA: TGTGCCAGCAGCCAAACAGGAGGGGTGGATGGCTACACCTTC.

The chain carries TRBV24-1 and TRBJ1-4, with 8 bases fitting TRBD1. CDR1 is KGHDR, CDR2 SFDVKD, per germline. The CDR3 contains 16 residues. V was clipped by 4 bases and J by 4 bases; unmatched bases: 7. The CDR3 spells CATSDPGQGLNEKLFF. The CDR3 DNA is TGTGCCACCAGTGACCCCGGACAGGGTCTTAATGAAAAACTGTTTTTT.

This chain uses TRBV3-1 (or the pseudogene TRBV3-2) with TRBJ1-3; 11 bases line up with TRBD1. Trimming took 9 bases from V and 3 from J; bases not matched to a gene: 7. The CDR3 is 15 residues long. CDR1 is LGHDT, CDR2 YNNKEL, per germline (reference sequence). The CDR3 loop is CARTPGTGGGNTIYF. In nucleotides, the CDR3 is TGTGCCAGGACGCCCGGGACAGGGGGTGGAAACACCATATATTTT.

The CDR3 coding sequence is TGTGCCACCAGTGATCCTGGGACCGCGAACACCGGGGAGCTGTTTTTT. Its protein is CATSDPGTANTGELFF. The chain employs TRBV24-1 and TRBJ2-2; D may match TRBD1 or TRBD2 (5 bases each). Germline CDR1 is KGHDR and CDR2 is SFDVKD. V was trimmed by 3 bases and J by 0 bases, leaving 10 bases between them. The CDR3 is 16 residues long.

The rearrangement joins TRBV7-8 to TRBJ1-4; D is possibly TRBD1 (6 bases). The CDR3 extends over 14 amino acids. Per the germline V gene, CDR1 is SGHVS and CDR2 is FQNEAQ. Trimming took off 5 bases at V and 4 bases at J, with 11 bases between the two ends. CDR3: CASSPDRFNEKLFF. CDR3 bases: TGTGCCAGCAGCCCTGACAGGTTTAATGAAAAACTGTTTTTT. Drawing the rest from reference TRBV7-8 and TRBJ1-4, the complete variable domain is GAGVSQSPRYKVAKRGQDVALRCDPISGHVSLFWYQQALGQGPEFLTYFQNEAQLDKSGLPSDRFFAERPEGSVSTLKIQRTQQEDSAVYLCASSPDRFNEKLFFGSGTQLSVL.

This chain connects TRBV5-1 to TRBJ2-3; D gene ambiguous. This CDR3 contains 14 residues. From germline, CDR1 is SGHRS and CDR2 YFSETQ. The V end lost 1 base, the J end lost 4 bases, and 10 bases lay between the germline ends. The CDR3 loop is CASSLNRNPDTQYF. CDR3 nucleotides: TGCGCCAGCAGCTTGAACAGAAACCCAGATACGCAGTATTTT. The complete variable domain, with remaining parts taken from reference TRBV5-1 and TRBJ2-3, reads KAGVTQTPRYLIKTRGQQVTLSCSPISGHRSVSWYQQTPGQGLQFLFEYFSETQRNKGNFPGRFSGRQFSNSRSEMNVSTLELGDSALYLCASSLNRNPDTQYFGPGTRLTVL.

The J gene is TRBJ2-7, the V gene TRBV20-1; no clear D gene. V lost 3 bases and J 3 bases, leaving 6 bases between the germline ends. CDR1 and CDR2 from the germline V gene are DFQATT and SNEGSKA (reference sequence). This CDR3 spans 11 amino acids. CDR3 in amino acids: CSASRGYEQYV. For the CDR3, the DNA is TGCAGTGCTAGCCGAGGCTACGAGCAGTACGTC.

The CDR3: CAWRRVMNTEAFF. For the CDR3, the DNA is TGTGCCTGGAGACGAGTCATGAACACTGAAGCTTTCTTT. The chain joins TRBV30 to TRBJ1-1; D uncertain. Germline V lookup: CDR1 GTSNPN, CDR2 SVGIG (reference sequence). V was cut by 3 bases and J by 0 bases, with 8 bases left in between. The length of the CDR3 is 13 residues.

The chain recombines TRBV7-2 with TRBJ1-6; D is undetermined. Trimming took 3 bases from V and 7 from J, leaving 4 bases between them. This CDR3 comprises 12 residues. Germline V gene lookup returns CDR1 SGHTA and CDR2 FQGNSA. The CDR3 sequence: CASSFNNSPLHF. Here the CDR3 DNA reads TGTGCCAGCAGCTTCAACAATTCACCCCTCCACTTT. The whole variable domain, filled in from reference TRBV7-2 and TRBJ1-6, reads GAGVSQSPSNKVTEKGKDVELRCDPISGHTALYWYRQSLGQGLEFLIYFQGNSAPDKSGLPSDRFSAERTGGSVSTLTIQRTQQEDSAVYLCASSFNNSPLHFGNGTRLTVT.

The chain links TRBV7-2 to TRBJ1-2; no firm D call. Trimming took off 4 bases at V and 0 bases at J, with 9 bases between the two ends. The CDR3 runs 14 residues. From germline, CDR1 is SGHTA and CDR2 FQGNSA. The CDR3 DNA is TGTGCCAGCAGCTCGGACGGCTCTAACTATGGCTACACCTTC. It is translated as CASSSDGSNYGYTF.